The present T cell receptor beta chain was sequenced within a study of blood T cell repertoires in COVID-19. Libraries were prepared by immunoSEQ multiplex PCR; TCRdb keeps only in-frame clonotypes and omits some of them. The sample includes 200,000 to 250,000 clones, 70% to 85% seen only once; the top ten take around 2%. Unmatched junction bases numbered 9, after V lost 3 bases and J lost 12 bases. Germline lookup yields CDR1 DFQATT and CDR2 SNEGSKA (reference sequence). The CDR3 sequence is 13 residues long. Sequences were obtained from peripheral blood. The sequence was obtained from a woman aged 80 or older with acute or convalescent COVID-19. The genes are TRBV20-1 and TRBJ2-1, with 9 positions matching TRBD2. CDR3 protein: CSASGREGLMQFF. The CDR3, as DNA: TGCAGTGCTAGTGGGCGGGAGGGCCTAATGCAGTTCTTC.